This TCR beta chain is from a study of cytomegalovirus exposure and HLA in healthy donors. Looking at the study overall: The 100 to 150 validation repertoires and the roughly 670 first-cohort repertoires shared a platform, a later analysis reported. Study observations and caveats: The authors confirmed in vitro that a few CMV-associated chains were specific for CMV antigens.

A remark on this clone: As yet, its antigen is unknown.

Trimming pared 7 bases from V and 2 bases from J, leaving 8 bases between. CDR3 length: 12 residues. From germline, CDR1 is SEHNR and CDR2 FQNEAQ (reference sequence). While the first cohort had 600 to 800 subjects, the donors belonged to the separate validation cohort of about 130 subjects. Profiling relied on immunoSEQ multiplex PCR, and the TCRdb table lists in-frame clones only, not all of them. The data show 200,000 to 250,000 clones, roughly 91% seen once. The specimen sequenced was PBMCs. V and J are TRBV7-9 and TRBJ2-5, with no clear D. This sequence was found in a woman aged 18-29 years in good health and CMV-seropositive. CDR3 protein: CASTTEQETQYF. The CDR3 nucleotides read TGTGCCAGCACGACGGAGCAAGAGACCCAGTACTTC.